Listed here are 20 T cell receptor beta chains from one sample, sequenced in a study of blood T cell repertoires in COVID-19. The assay was immunoSEQ multiplex PCR, and TCRdb's table has in-frame clones only and misses some. The profile covers tens of thousands of clones, with around 80% appearing a single time and approximately 20% taken by the ten largest. The sample consisted of peripheral blood. The source is a man aged 25-40 years with COVID-19, enrolled during active disease.

This clone is a singleton in its sample. The CDR3 sequence is CASSILLESGRLAGYTF. The CDR3 bases are TGTGCCAGTAGTATCCTTCTGGAGTCAGGGAGGCTGGCTGGCTACACCTTC. The rearrangement links TRBV19 to TRBJ1-2, with D possibly TRBD1 on 5 matching bases. V lost 3 bases, J lost 7 bases, and 24 bases lay in between. The germline V gene encodes CDR1 LNHDA and CDR2 SQIVND (reference sequence). This CDR3 spans 17 amino acids.

This chain connects TRBV18 to TRBJ1-2; weak D call: TRBD1 (6 bases). This CDR3 contains 14 residues. Trimming removed 3 bases at V and 4 bases at J, with 12 bases between. Germline V gene data show CDR1 as KGHSH and CDR2 as LQKENI. The CDR3 DNA reads as TGTGCCAGCTCACCGGGAGGGGGGCTCTATGGCTACACCTTC. Its protein product is CASSPGGGLYGYTF. The variable domain in full, completed from reference TRBV18 and TRBJ1-2, reads NAGVMQNPRHLVRRRGQEARLRCSPMKGHSHVYWYRQLPEEGLKFMVYLQKENIIDESGMPKERFSAEFPKEGPSILRIQQVVRGDSAAYFCASSPGGGLYGYTFGSGTRLTVV.

Only one count was recorded for this clone. The genes are TRBV6-2 or TRBV6-3 and TRBJ1-1; 11 bases map to TRBD1. After removal of 1 base from V and 4 bases from J, the junction contained 5 bases not matched to a gene. The CDR3 runs to 16 residues. Germline loops: CDR1 MNHEY, CDR2 SVGEGT. This CDR3 reads CASSYWGTGGPTEAFF. The DNA of the CDR3 is TGTGCCAGCAGTTACTGGGGGACAGGGGGTCCCACTGAAGCTTTCTTT.

The chain recombines TRBV9 with TRBJ2-7; 7 bases fit TRBD2. V was clipped by 0 bases and J by 5 bases; unmatched bases: 11. Looked up from germline, CDR1 is SGDLS and CDR2 is YYNGEE. CDR3 length: 16 residues. The CDR3 sequence is CASSVGYGRAQDEQYF. CDR3 nucleotides: TGTGCCAGCAGCGTAGGGTATGGGAGGGCCCAAGACGAGCAGTACTTC.

The gene calls are TRBV7-9 and TRBJ2-3, with 10 bases lining up with TRBD1. V lost 4 bases and J lost 0; bases outside the gene matches: 10. CDR3 size: 18 residues. CDR1 is SEHNR, CDR2 FQNEAQ, per germline (reference sequence). CDR3 DNA: TGTGCCAGCAGCTCCGTTCACCGGGACAGGGGAAGCACAGATACGCAGTATTTT. Its translation: CASSSVHRDRGSTDTQYF.

V is TRBV11-3 and J is TRBJ1-3; D unresolved. Germline lookup yields CDR1 SGHNT and CDR2 YENEEA. The V and J ends lost 5 bases and 8 bases respectively, with 10 bases between them. The length of the CDR3 is 12 residues. CDR3 in amino acids: CASSLDADTIYF. In DNA, the CDR3 is TGTGCCAGCAGCCTCGATGCGGACACCATATATTTT.

For the CDR3, the DNA is TGCGCCAGCAGCTTGGTATCAGGATCCTACGAGCAGTACTTC. Translating it yields CASSLVSGSYEQYF. The chain joins TRBV5-1 to TRBJ2-7; D remains unclear. V was pared by 0 bases and J by 1 base, with 8 bases between. This CDR3 has 14 residues. Germline V gives CDR1 SGHRS, CDR2 YFSETQ.

The rearrangement joins TRBV9 to TRBJ2-5; 12 nucleotides line up with TRBD2. The germline gives CDR1 SGDLS, CDR2 YYNGEE. V lost 3 bases to trimming and J lost 7 bases; unmatched junction nucleotides: 13. CDR3 size: 17 residues. CDR3: CASSAPLAGGLGGTQYF. CDR3 nucleotide sequence: TGTGCCAGCAGCGCACCACTAGCGGGGGGCCTCGGAGGGACCCAGTACTTC.

The chain uses TRBV19 and TRBJ1-5; TRBD1 might be the D (5 bases). The CDR3 runs 15 residues. Trimming took off 6 bases at V and 0 bases at J, with 12 bases between the two ends. CDR1 LNHDA and CDR2 SQIVND come from the germline V gene (reference sequence). CDR3 in DNA: TGTGCCAGTAGGCGACAAAGGGGTAGCAATCAGCCCCAGCATTTT. It codes for CASRRQRGSNQPQHF.

V and J are TRBV3-1 (or the pseudogene TRBV3-2) and TRBJ2-1, with 7 positions matching TRBD1. V shed 1 base and J 4 bases; nucleotides not matched to a gene: 4. CDR3 length equals 15 residues. Germline V CDR1 and CDR2: LGHDT, YNNKEL (reference sequence). This CDR3 is CASSQVTGFYNEQFF. The DNA for the CDR3 is TGTGCCAGCAGCCAAGTGACAGGGTTTTACAATGAGCAGTTCTTC.

The gene calls are TRBV5-6 and TRBJ1-5, with 7 bases aligning to TRBD1. The CDR3 covers 15 residues. J was trimmed by 4 bases and V by 0 bases; bases with no gene match: 4. CDR1 and CDR2 from the germline V gene are SGHDT and YYEEEE. The chain's CDR3 is CASSLGDSGNQPQHF. The CDR3 nucleotides are TGTGCCAGCAGCTTGGGGGACAGCGGGAATCAGCCCCAGCATTTT.

This clone was seen a handful of times. V gene TRBV7-9 combines with J gene TRBJ1-3; 7 bases fit TRBD1. CDR3 size: 16 residues. CDR1 is SEHNR and CDR2 is FQNEAQ in the germline V gene (reference sequence). The V and J ends lost 5 bases and 3 bases, in that order; junction bases with no gene match: 10. The CDR3 spells CASSPATGVYGNTIYF. DNA for the CDR3: TGTGCCAGCAGCCCCGCAACAGGGGTGTATGGAAACACCATATATTTT.

The rearrangement joins TRBV12-3 or TRBV12-4 to TRBJ1-6; no clear D. CDR3 length: 12 amino acids. The ends were cut back, 6 bases at V and 7 bases at J, with 7 bases in the middle. The CDR3 region has the DNA TGTGCCAGCAGCACGGGGAATTCACCCCTCCACTTT. Residues: CASSTGNSPLHF.

The CDR3 nucleotides are TGTGCCAGCAGCCAAGTGGGGTTTCGGGGGGGCAGCACCGGGGAGCTGTTTTTT. Protein sequence: CASSQVGFRGGSTGELFF. The V gene is TRBV4-2, the J gene TRBJ2-2; TRBD2 aligns across 8 bases. J gave up 4 bases and V 1 base, and 11 bases lay outside the gene matches. Germline V gives CDR1 LGHNA, CDR2 YNFKEQ. The CDR3 length is 18 residues.

This rearrangement joins TRBV7-3 to TRBJ2-3; D is possibly TRBD2 (6 bases). Trimming took 4 bases from V and 2 from J, leaving 10 bases between them. This CDR3 is built from 14 residues. Germline CDR1 and CDR2: SGHTA and FQGTGA. The CDR3 here is CASSYGGVTDTQYF. The CDR3 coding sequence is TGTGCCAGCAGCTACGGCGGGGTCACAGATACGCAGTATTTT.

This clone has only a few counts. The chain carries TRBV30 and TRBJ1-6; 10 bases are shared with TRBD1. Looked up from germline, CDR1 is GTSNPN and CDR2 is SVGIG (reference sequence). There are 14 residues in the CDR3. V trimming: 5 bases; J trimming: 10 bases; junction bases outside the gene matches: 8. The CDR3 protein is CAWDPGQGYSPLHF. The CDR3 DNA follows: TGTGCCTGGGATCCGGGACAGGGGTACTCACCCCTCCACTTT.

V usage is TRBV6-2 or TRBV6-3 and J usage is TRBJ2-7; 10 positions agree with TRBD1. The CDR3 covers 15 residues. Germline V gene data show CDR1 as MNHEY and CDR2 as SVGEGT. V was pared by 0 bases and J by 6 bases, with 5 bases of the junction left unmatched. The CDR3 is CASSYSRQGAGEQYF. CDR3 in DNA: TGTGCCAGCAGTTACTCGCGACAGGGGGCCGGCGAGCAGTACTTC.

This clone was counted a single time. The chain carries TRBV6-1 and TRBJ1-3, with 8 bases identical to TRBD1. Germline assignment: CDR1 MNHNS and CDR2 SASEGT. The CDR3 runs to 16 residues. V trimming: 2 bases; J trimming: 2 bases; junction bases outside the gene matches: 5. In DNA form, the CDR3 reads TGTGCCAGCAGTGAACTTGCCAGGGGGCCTGGAAACACCATATATTTT. It translates to CASSELARGPGNTIYF.

V is TRBV2 and J is TRBJ2-5; D may be TRBD2 (6 bases). Germline V CDR1 and CDR2: SNHLY, FYNNEI. Trimming removed 7 bases at V and 4 bases at J, with 16 bases between. The CDR3 sequence is 14 residues long. The CDR3 sequence is CASKRGNGRETQYF. The CDR3 bases are TGTGCCAGCAAGCGCGGGAATGGGAGAGAGACCCAGTACTTC.

The genes are TRBV2 and TRBJ1-1; D not resolved. In germline, CDR1 is SNHLY, CDR2 FYNNEI. V was shortened by 5 bases and J by 13 bases, with 14 bases between the two germline ends. The CDR3 is 11 amino acids. The CDR3 DNA follows: TGTGCCAGCAGTTCCGTCCCTCTGTGTTTCTTT. Translating gives CASSSVPLCFF.